The 3 T cell receptor beta chains given below trace back to one sample, sequenced in a study of cytomegalovirus exposure and HLA in healthy donors. This PCR relied on a set of 60 Vbeta primers and 13 Jbeta primers. The assay was immunoSEQ multiplex PCR, and TCRdb's table has in-frame clones only and misses some. The table includes 100,000 or so clones, 80% detected once. Input material: PBMCs. These receptor sequences come from a man aged 18 to 29 in good health and CMV-seronegative.

The V and J genes are TRBV6-5 and TRBJ1-2, with 7 nucleotides matching TRBD1. V shed 6 bases, J shed 1 base, and the junction held 8 bases outside the gene matches. Looked up from germline, CDR1 is MNHEY and CDR2 is SVGAGI. This CDR3 is built from 15 residues. CDR3 residues: CASSRDSLGNYGYTF. The CDR3 DNA sequence: TGTGCCAGCAGCCGGGACAGCCTTGGTAACTATGGCTACACCTTC.

The genes are TRBV27 and TRBJ2-5; no reliable D call. Germline lookup yields CDR1 MNHEY and CDR2 SMNVEV (reference sequence). Trimming stripped 5 bases from V and 2 bases from J, with 9 bases between. The CDR3 sequence is 13 residues long. Here the CDR3 DNA reads TGTGCCAGCAGTATCGACTGGCAAGAGACCCAGTACTTC. Protein: CASSIDWQETQYF.

The CDR3 sequence: CASSEWTASRILFF. CDR3 nucleotide sequence: TGTGCCAGCAGTGAATGGACAGCCAGTAGGATCCTGTTTTTT. The V gene is TRBV6-1, the J gene TRBJ1-4, with a possible D match to TRBD1 (6 bases). Germline V gives CDR1 MNHNS, CDR2 SASEGT. Trimming pared 2 bases from V and 14 bases from J, leaving 18 bases between. This CDR3 has 14 amino acids.